The 23 T cell receptor beta chains reported below all come from one sample, sequenced in a study of cytomegalovirus exposure and HLA in healthy donors. The PCR ran on 60 Vbeta and 13 Jbeta primers. Sequencing was performed with immunoSEQ multiplex PCR; in TCRdb, only in-frame clones are kept and a portion is missing. The sample consists of approximately 100,000 clones, under 85% of them appearing once. The sample consisted of PBMCs. The receptors come from a man between 35 and 55 years old in good health and CMV-seropositive.

The chain combines TRBV28 with TRBJ2-7; D may be TRBD1 (5 bases). The CDR3 extends over 14 amino acids. V was trimmed by 5 bases and J by 1 base, leaving 12 bases between them. The germline V gene has CDR1 MDHEN and CDR2 SYDVKM. CDR3 residues: CASSDPDNSYEQYF. In nucleotides, the CDR3 is TGTGCCAGCAGTGATCCGGACAATTCCTACGAGCAGTACTTC.

This rearrangement joins TRBV28 to TRBJ1-6; D remains ambiguous. V was shortened by 4 bases and J by 9 bases, with 16 bases between the two germline ends. The CDR3 runs to 15 residues. Looked up from germline, CDR1 is MDHEN and CDR2 is SYDVKM. The CDR3 region has the DNA TGTGCCAGCAGTTACTATCGGGTCCCGAGTTCACCCCTCCACTTT. This translates into CASSYYRVPSSPLHF.

The CDR3 nucleotides are TGCGCCAGCAGCTCCCGGGACGGGAGCTACGAGCAGTACTTC. This sequence encodes CASSSRDGSYEQYF. The V gene is TRBV5-1, the J gene TRBJ2-7, with a possible D match to TRBD2 (6 bases). Between the trimmed V and J ends, which lost 3 bases and 3 bases, there was a span of 13 bases. The CDR3 runs 14 residues. Germline CDR1 is SGHRS and CDR2 is YFSETQ. The whole variable domain, filled in from reference TRBV5-1 and TRBJ2-7, reads KAGVTQTPRYLIKTRGQQVTLSCSPISGHRSVSWYQQTPGQGLQFLFEYFSETQRNKGNFPGRFSGRQFSNSRSEMNVSTLELGDSALYLCASSSRDGSYEQYFGPGTRLTVT.

This sequence joins TRBV11-2 and TRBJ2-7, with D tentatively TRBD2 (7 bases). The CDR3 totals 15 residues. Trimming removed 7 bases from V and 7 bases from J, with 23 bases in between. CDR1 is SGHAT, CDR2 FQNNGV, per germline. Here the CDR3 reads CASTLSAGAFGEQYF. In DNA, the CDR3 is TGTGCCAGCACCCTGAGTGCGGGGGCCTTTGGGGAGCAGTACTTC.

This chain connects TRBV9 to TRBJ1-1; possible D gene TRBD1, 5 bases. V lost 3 bases and J 1 base, leaving 16 bases between the germline ends. The CDR3 consists of 16 residues. Germline CDR1 is SGDLS and CDR2 is YYNGEE. This chain's CDR3 is CASSEGRGGKNTEAFF. CDR3 DNA sequence: TGTGCCAGCAGCGAGGGCCGGGGGGGAAAGAACACTGAAGCTTTCTTT. The whole variable domain, remainder taken from reference TRBV9 and TRBJ1-1, is DSGVTQTPKHLITATGQRVTLRCSPRSGDLSVYWYQQSLDQGLQFLIQYYNGEERAKGNILERFSAQQFPDLHSELNLSSLELGDSALYFCASSEGRGGKNTEAFFGQGTRLTVV.

For this clone: A junction end diverges from the germline sequence, so it may reflect a read error. The chain links TRBV7-7 to TRBJ2-1; 8 nucleotides agree with TRBD2. The CDR3 loop spans 15 amino acids. In germline, CDR1 is SSHAT, CDR2 FNYEAQ (reference sequence). The CDR3 DNA sequence: TGTGCTAGCAGCCTAGGACTAGCCGGCGATGGTGAGCAGTTCTTC. This translates into CASSLGLAGDGEQFF.

This sequence joins TRBV6-7 and TRBJ2-1; perhaps TRBD2 as D (6 bases). TRBV6-7 is filed as an ORF, its function uncertain. V gave up 9 bases and J gave up 5 bases, with 14 bases separating them. The CDR3 has 13 residues. The CDR3 DNA is TGTGCCAGTAACCGACTAGACGACAATGAGCAGTTCTTC. Translated: CASNRLDDNEQFF.

This clone showed up just a few times. The CDR3 sequence is CASSAKTGPSTDTQYF. DNA of the CDR3: TGTGCCAGCAGCGCAAAGACAGGGCCGAGCACAGATACGCAGTATTTT. The chain couples TRBV7-9 to TRBJ2-3; 7 bases are shared with TRBD1. J was trimmed by 0 bases and V by 5 bases; bases with no gene match: 8. The CDR3 runs to 16 residues. The germline gives CDR1 SEHNR, CDR2 FQNEAQ (reference sequence). The full variable domain, with the rest looked up from reference TRBV7-9 and TRBJ2-3, is DTGVSQNPRHKITKRGQNVTFRCDPISEHNRLYWYRQTLGQGPEFLTYFQNEAQLEKSRLLSDRFSAERPKGSFSTLEIQRTEQGDSAMYLCASSAKTGPSTDTQYFGPGTRLTVL.

The rearrangement joins TRBV6-6 to TRBJ1-5; D possibly corresponds to TRBD1 (5 bases). The germline gives CDR1 MNHNY, CDR2 SVGAGI (reference sequence). V gave up 5 bases and J gave up 4 bases, with 9 bases separating them. The CDR3 extends over 13 amino acids. The CDR3 protein is CASSGTGNQPQHF. The CDR3 coding sequence is TGTGCCAGCAGTGGAACAGGTAATCAGCCCCAGCATTTT.

The J gene is TRBJ2-7, the V gene TRBV18; 7 bases line up with TRBD1. This CDR3 contains 15 residues. The trim removed 1 base at V and 3 bases at J, leaving 6 bases unmatched. CDR1 is KGHSH, CDR2 LQKENI, per germline. CDR3 DNA sequence: TGTGCCAGCTCACCACGGACAGGTGTGTTCTACGAGCAGTACTTC. This sequence encodes CASSPRTGVFYEQYF. Full variable domain (missing parts from reference TRBV18 and TRBJ2-7): NAGVMQNPRHLVRRRGQEARLRCSPMKGHSHVYWYRQLPEEGLKFMVYLQKENIIDESGMPKERFSAEFPKEGPSILRIQQVVRGDSAAYFCASSPRTGVFYEQYFGPGTRLTVT.

The genes are TRBV7-3 and TRBJ2-6, with D tentatively TRBD2 (5 bases). Germline-derived CDR1 and CDR2 are SGHTA and FQGTGA. The CDR3 covers 15 residues. Trimming took 2 bases from V and 3 from J, leaving 8 bases between them. The CDR3 spells CASSLGSLGANVLTF. The DNA for the CDR3 is TGTGCCAGCAGCTTAGGGAGCCTTGGGGCCAACGTCCTGACTTTC.

This chain joins TRBV13 and TRBJ1-2; D is unclear. There are 16 residues in the CDR3. Per the germline V gene, CDR1 is PRHDT and CDR2 is FYEKMQ (reference sequence). The ends were cut back, 5 bases at V and 0 bases at J, with 16 bases in the middle. The CDR3 region is CASSPPVGSSNYGYTF. The DNA for the CDR3 is TGTGCCAGCAGCCCCCCAGTTGGTTCCTCTAACTATGGCTACACCTTC. Based on the CDR3 plus reference TRBV13 and TRBJ1-2, the full variable domain is AAGVIQSPRHLIKEKRETATLKCYPIPRHDTVYWYQQGPGQDPQFLISFYEKMQSDKGSIPDRFSAQQFSDYHSELNMSSLELGDSALYFCASSPPVGSSNYGYTFGSGTRLTVV.

This chain joins TRBV7-2 and TRBJ2-6, with D maybe TRBD1 (5 bases). V was trimmed by 7 bases and J by 3 bases, leaving 25 bases between them. In germline, CDR1 is SGHTA, CDR2 FQGNSA. The CDR3 spans 19 residues. This CDR3 reads CASTHSLTKGDSGANVLTF. Written as DNA, the CDR3 is TGTGCCAGCACCCATTCCCTTACGAAAGGCGACAGTGGGGCCAACGTCCTGACTTTC.

The chain joins TRBV2 to TRBJ2-1; TRBD2 aligns across 12 bases. Germline lookup yields CDR1 SNHLY and CDR2 FYNNEI. V trimming: 6 bases; J trimming: 2 bases; junction bases outside the gene matches: 5. The CDR3 loop spans 16 amino acids. Here the CDR3 DNA reads TGTGCCAGCAGCGCCCGGACTAGCGGGGCCTACAATGAGCAGTTCTTC. This encodes CASSARTSGAYNEQFF.

This chain uses TRBV28 with TRBJ2-3; 10 bases line up with TRBD2. This CDR3 contains 14 residues. The germline gives CDR1 MDHEN, CDR2 SYDVKM. J lost 6 bases, V lost 10 bases, and 10 bases had no gene match. The DNA for the CDR3 is TGTGCCACTACCTCTAGCGGGGGCTGGGATACGCAGTATTTT. It yields the protein CATTSSGGWDTQYF.

The chain combines TRBV2 with TRBJ1-4; 8 bases are a match to TRBD1. The ends lost 6 bases at V and 8 bases at J; junction bases unmatched: 8. In germline, CDR1 is SNHLY, CDR2 FYNNEI. The CDR3 loop spans 14 amino acids. CDR3 nucleotides: TGTGCCAGCAGGGACGACAGGGGAGGCGAAAAACTGTTTTTT. Translating it yields CASRDDRGGEKLFF.

The chain couples TRBV9 to TRBJ2-4; 11 positions match TRBD1. CDR3 size: 14 residues. CDR1 SGDLS and CDR2 YYNGEE come from the germline V gene. V was pared by 3 bases and J by 7 bases, with 3 bases of the junction left unmatched. The CDR3 here is CASSGRDRGNIQYF. CDR3 coding DNA: TGTGCCAGCAGCGGCCGGGACAGGGGGAACATTCAGTACTTC.

The CDR3 protein is CASSISGQYNSPLHF. Written as DNA, the CDR3 is TGTGCCAGTAGTATATCAGGACAGTATAATTCACCCCTCCACTTT. The chain carries TRBV19 and TRBJ1-6; D might be TRBD1 (6 bases). The CDR3 is made up of 15 amino acids. Trimming took off 2 bases at V and 4 bases at J, with 9 bases between the two ends. Germline V gene data show CDR1 as LNHDA and CDR2 as SQIVND (reference sequence).

A single count supports this clone. The J gene is TRBJ2-7, the V gene TRBV2; 9 bases map to TRBD1. This CDR3 has 15 residues. Trimming removed 8 bases from V and 2 bases from J; junction bases left unmatched: 10. Germline V gives CDR1 SNHLY, CDR2 FYNNEI. In nucleotides, the CDR3 is TGTGCCAGCTCCCCAGGTGGGGACAGGGCCTACGAGCAGTACTTC. It encodes CASSPGGDRAYEQYF.

V gene TRBV4-3 combines with J gene TRBJ1-1; perhaps TRBD1 as D (6 bases). The CDR3 has 14 amino acids. CDR1 and CDR2 from the germline V gene are LGHNA and YSLEER. Trimming took off 0 bases at V and 4 bases at J, with 9 bases between the two ends. The CDR3 region has the DNA TGCGCCAGCAGCCAAGATCAGGGGTCCACTGAAGCTTTCTTT. Translation: CASSQDQGSTEAFF.

The chain has TRBV11-2 and TRBJ2-1, with TRBD2 identical over 12 bases. The CDR3 runs to 16 residues. Germline V gives CDR1 SGHAT, CDR2 FQNNGV. J lost 10 bases, V lost 0 bases, and 7 bases had no gene match. CDR3 DNA sequence: TGTGCCAGCAGCTTAGATCTAGCGGGGGGGCGGGGAGAGCAGTTCTTC. Amino acid sequence: CASSLDLAGGRGEQFF. The full variable domain, its missing parts supplied by reference TRBV11-2 and TRBJ2-1, is EAGVAQSPRYKIIEKRQSVAFWCNPISGHATLYWYQQILGQGPKLLIQFQNNGVVDDSQLPKDRFSAERLKGVDSTLKIQPAKLEDSAVYLCASSLDLAGGRGEQFFGPGTRLTVL.

This chain's CDR3 is CASSRVRGEQYF. CDR3 DNA sequence: TGTGCCAGCAGTCGGGTGCGGGGAGAGCAGTACTTC. The chain employs TRBV27 and TRBJ2-7; maybe TRBD2 (6 bases). Germline-derived CDR1 and CDR2 are MNHEY and SMNVEV (reference sequence). V shed 5 bases and J shed 7 bases, with 12 bases lying between them. The CDR3 has 12 residues.

The chain uses TRBV6-5 and TRBJ2-1; 9 nucleotides line up with TRBD2. From germline, CDR1 is MNHEY and CDR2 SVGAGI. The CDR3 runs 12 residues. The V gene end was trimmed by 6 bases and the J gene end by 9 bases; junction bases not matched to a gene: 3. CDR3 region: CASSVLAGEQFF. CDR3 bases: TGTGCCAGCAGCGTACTAGCGGGTGAGCAGTTCTTC.